The 20 T cell receptor beta chains below come from one sample, sequenced in a study of blood T cell repertoires in COVID-19. Sequencing was performed with immunoSEQ multiplex PCR; in TCRdb, only in-frame clones are kept and a portion is missing. There are roughly 230,000 clones in the sample; about 93% occur only once, and roughly 0.79% lies in the top ten. What was sequenced was peripheral blood. The receptors derive from a man aged 25-45 years with COVID-19, enrolled during active disease.

CDR3 DNA sequence: TGTGCCAGTAGTAAGAGGCCCAGACCATCTAACTATGGCTACACCTTC. It specifies CASSKRPRPSNYGYTF. J is TRBJ1-2 and V is TRBV19; D is uncertain. Trimming shortened V by 4 bases and J by 0 bases, and 15 bases separated the two germline ends. The CDR3 loop spans 16 amino acids. Germline CDR1 LNHDA, CDR2 SQIVND (reference sequence). Full variable domain (missing parts from reference TRBV19 and TRBJ1-2): DGGITQSPKYLFRKEGQNVTLSCEQNLNHDAMYWYRQDPGQGLRLIYYSQIVNDFQKGDIAEGYSVSREKKESFPLTVTSAQKNPTAFYLCASSKRPRPSNYGYTFGSGTRLTVV.

V and J are TRBV5-4 and TRBJ2-4, with 7 nucleotides matching TRBD1. CDR3 length equals 14 residues. V was pared by 6 bases and J by 4 bases, with 7 bases of the junction left unmatched. Germline CDR1 reads SGHNT; CDR2 reads YYREEE (reference sequence). CDR3 in amino acids: CASNPPGQKNIQYF. CDR3 bases: TGTGCCAGCAACCCACCGGGACAGAAAAACATTCAGTACTTC. Full variable domain (missing parts from reference TRBV5-4 and TRBJ2-4): ETGVTQSPTHLIKTRGQQVTLRCSSQSGHNTVSWYQQALGQGPQFIFQYYREEENGRGNFPPRFSGLQFPNYSSELNVNALELDDSALYLCASNPPGQKNIQYFGAGTRLSVL.

The chain has TRBV2 and TRBJ1-6; D is unresolved. The CDR3 covers 16 residues. Trimming left V 3 bases short and J 7 bases short, with 16 bases between. Germline V gene data show CDR1 as SNHLY and CDR2 as FYNNEI. The CDR3 spells CASSDRSPINNSPLHF. CDR3 coding DNA: TGTGCCAGCAGTGACCGGTCGCCTATAAACAATTCACCCCTCCACTTT.

The gene calls are TRBV7-9 and TRBJ2-5; D might be TRBD2 (5 bases). Germline CDR1 reads SEHNR; CDR2 reads FQNEAQ (reference sequence). Trimming removed 4 bases from V and 5 bases from J, with 17 bases in between. The CDR3 contains 15 residues. The CDR3 spells CASSSEAGPGETQYF. Written as DNA, the CDR3 is TGTGCCAGCAGCTCAGAGGCCGGGCCGGGGGAGACCCAGTACTTC.

As regards this clone: Other nucleotide sequences in the sample specify the same CDR3. The V gene is TRBV6-5, the J gene TRBJ1-1, with unresolved D. The CDR3 covers 14 residues. Germline V gives CDR1 MNHEY, CDR2 SVGAGI. Trimming removed 0 bases from V and 4 bases from J, with 9 bases in between. CDR3 nucleotides: TGTGCCAGCAGTTACTCGGGAGGGTCCACTGAAGCTTTCTTT. Protein sequence: CASSYSGGSTEAFF.

This rearrangement joins TRBV7-2 to TRBJ2-7; D is perhaps TRBD2 (5 bases). The germline V and J ends were trimmed by 3 bases and 5 bases, with 11 bases remaining between them. Looked up from germline, CDR1 is SGHTA and CDR2 is FQGNSA. The CDR3 covers 13 residues. The CDR3 region is CASSFGWGDEQYF. In nucleotides, the CDR3 is TGTGCCAGCAGCTTCGGCTGGGGAGACGAGCAGTACTTC.

This chain joins TRBV6-5 and TRBJ1-3; no clear D. CDR3 size: 12 residues. Trimming left V 8 bases short and J 3 bases short, with 8 bases between. CDR1 is MNHEY, CDR2 SVGAGI, per germline. As DNA, the CDR3 is TGTGCCAGCGGGCCTTTTGGAAACACCATATATTTT. This translates into CASGPFGNTIYF.

The V call is TRBV7-9, the J call TRBJ1-6, with D unresolved. Trimming removed 2 bases from V and 7 bases from J, with 12 bases in between. Germline V gene data show CDR1 as SEHNR and CDR2 as FQNEAQ (reference sequence). The length of the CDR3 is 15 residues. CDR3 sequence reads: CASSLNVRANSPLHF. The CDR3 nucleotides read TGTGCCAGCAGCTTAAATGTACGAGCGAATTCACCCCTCCACTTT. Full variable domain (remainder filled in from reference TRBV7-9 and TRBJ1-6): DTGVSQNPRHKITKRGQNVTFRCDPISEHNRLYWYRQTLGQGPEFLTYFQNEAQLEKSRLLSDRFSAERPKGSFSTLEIQRTEQGDSAMYLCASSLNVRANSPLHFGNGTRLTVT.

This rearrangement joins TRBV18 to TRBJ1-1; D remains unclear. This CDR3 comprises 15 residues. Trimming pared 6 bases from V and 6 bases from J, leaving 20 bases between. The germline V gene has CDR1 KGHSH and CDR2 LQKENI. The CDR3: CASSPLESRGAEAFF. The CDR3, as DNA: TGTGCCAGCTCCCCATTGGAGAGTCGGGGTGCTGAAGCTTTCTTT.

The chain carries TRBV3-1 (or the pseudogene TRBV3-2) and TRBJ1-5, with 10 bases that match TRBD1. The CDR3 runs to 16 residues. Germline assignment: CDR1 LGHDT and CDR2 YNNKEL (reference sequence). V was pared by 4 bases and J by 4 bases, with 7 bases of the junction left unmatched. In nucleotides, the CDR3 is TGTGCCAGCAGCCCTAGGGACAGGGGAGGGAATCAGCCCCAGCATTTT. Its protein is CASSPRDRGGNQPQHF.

This clone was observed once. Here the CDR3 reads CASSLSLAPIGEQFF. The CDR3 DNA sequence: TGTGCCAGCAGCTTATCACTAGCCCCTATTGGTGAGCAGTTCTTC. The J gene is TRBJ2-1, the V gene TRBV7-6, with TRBD2 as a possible D gene (6 bases). Germline CDR1 and CDR2: SGHVS and FNYEAQ. Trimming took off 2 bases at V and 9 bases at J, with 17 bases between the two ends. The CDR3 is 15 residues long.

The J gene is TRBJ1-1, the V gene TRBV5-1; D remains unclear. V was shortened by 0 bases and J by 4 bases, with 10 bases between the two germline ends. The CDR3 runs to 14 residues. CDR1 is SGHRS, CDR2 YFSETQ, per germline. The CDR3 is CASSLGPTSTEAFF. Written as DNA, the CDR3 is TGCGCCAGCAGCTTGGGGCCCACGTCCACTGAAGCTTTCTTT.

The V gene is TRBV7-9, the J gene TRBJ1-5; D ambiguous. Germline V gene sequence: CDR1 SEHNR, CDR2 FQNEAQ (reference sequence). V was shortened by 3 bases and J by 3 bases, with 9 bases between the two germline ends. The CDR3 runs to 14 residues. The CDR3 protein is CASSFTDANQPQHF. Here the CDR3 DNA reads TGTGCCAGCAGCTTTACAGATGCCAATCAGCCCCAGCATTTT. Using reference TRBV7-9 and TRBJ1-5 for the parts outside the CDR3, the full variable domain is DTGVSQNPRHKITKRGQNVTFRCDPISEHNRLYWYRQTLGQGPEFLTYFQNEAQLEKSRLLSDRFSAERPKGSFSTLEIQRTEQGDSAMYLCASSFTDANQPQHFGDGTRLSIL.

DNA of the CDR3: TGTGCCAGCAGTGTGGCTAGAGAAAAACTGTTTTTT. Translation: CASSVAREKLFF. The rearrangement links TRBV3-1 (or the pseudogene TRBV3-2) to TRBJ1-4, with D unresolved. The V end lost 6 bases, the J end lost 8 bases, and 10 bases lay between the germline ends. This CDR3 region has 12 residues. Germline V gene sequence: CDR1 LGHDT, CDR2 YNNKEL (reference sequence).

The rearrangement joins TRBV4-2 to TRBJ2-2, with 8 bases aligning to TRBD2. This CDR3 has 16 amino acids. The germline gives CDR1 LGHNA, CDR2 YNFKEQ. V trimming: 0 bases; J trimming: 6 bases; junction bases outside the gene matches: 6. The DNA for the CDR3 is TGTGCCAGCAGCCAAGAGCTTCGGGGGGGGCCCGGGGAGCTGTTTTTT. It codes for CASSQELRGGPGELFF.

The J gene is TRBJ1-1, the V gene TRBV12-3 or TRBV12-4, with a weak D call TRBD1 (5 bases). CDR3 length: 13 residues. Trimming took off 1 base at V and 8 bases at J, with 11 bases between the two ends. CDR3 DNA sequence: TGTGCCAGCAGTTTAGTAGGGACTGAAGAAGCTTTCTTT. The encoded protein is CASSLVGTEEAFF.

The J gene is TRBJ1-3, the V gene TRBV5-5; D call uncertain. V dropped 1 base and J dropped 1 base, with 15 bases sitting between them. Looked up from germline, CDR1 is SGHKS and CDR2 is YYEKEE (reference sequence). CDR3 length: 17 residues. The CDR3 DNA is TGTGCCAGCAGCTTGTTCGGGAGTTCCATTTCTGGAAACACCATATATTTT. Amino acids: CASSLFGSSISGNTIYF.

This sequence joins TRBV7-2 and TRBJ1-2; D is possibly TRBD1 (5 bases). This CDR3 region has 15 residues. The germline V gene encodes CDR1 SGHTA and CDR2 FQGNSA. Trimming shortened V by 0 bases and J by 4 bases, and 12 bases separated the two germline ends. The CDR3 DNA reads as TGTGCCAGCAGCTTAGCAGGCAGGGTGGCCTATGGCTACACCTTC. Amino acid sequence: CASSLAGRVAYGYTF.

This chain links TRBV19 with TRBJ1-2; 12 bases are a match to TRBD1. The CDR3 covers 19 residues. The junction had 19 bases not matched to a gene; V was cut back by 6 bases and J by 5 bases. From germline, CDR1 is LNHDA and CDR2 SQIVND (reference sequence). The CDR3 loop reads CASSKLLGTGGDLLYGYTF. The CDR3 nucleotides are TGTGCCAGTAGCAAACTTCTCGGGACAGGGGGCGATTTGCTATATGGCTACACCTTC.

The chain links TRBV3-1 (or the pseudogene TRBV3-2) to TRBJ1-5; 10 bases align to TRBD1. The germline V gene encodes CDR1 LGHDT and CDR2 YNNKEL (reference sequence). This CDR3 is built from 15 residues. Trimming removed 0 bases from V and 6 bases from J; junction bases left unmatched: 2. The CDR3 DNA reads as TGTGCCAGCAGCCAAGATGGGACAGGGGCTCAGCCCCAGCATTTT. Protein: CASSQDGTGAQPQHF.